The 5 T cell receptor beta chains presented below share a single source sample, sequenced in a study of PD-1 blockade in classical Hodgkin lymphoma (dated by TCRdb to the early 2020s). Library preparation employed the immunoSEQ multiplex PCR assay. The immuneACCESS repertoire file appears here via TCRdb, limited to in-frame rearrangements. These files lack a portion of the clones; in checked studies, under half of the deficit traces to unresolved V genes, and the cause of the others is not known. Within this sample are under 110,000 clones, with around 89% of them counted one time only. Clones ranked in the top ten supply about 6.1% of the sample. In the paper's terms, the time point label means: cycle 2 day 1 (C2D1) of nivolumab. Relapse after autologous stem cell transplantation had occurred in all trial patients, and cohorts A, B and C were distinguished by prior brentuximab vedotin exposure.

This material consisted of peripheral blood mononuclear cells (PBMCs), taken before the second cycle of nivolumab. Receptor source: a human donor with classical Hodgkin lymphoma.

This clone was counted a single time. CDR3 protein: CATSSVTLTDTQYF. CDR3 in DNA: TGTGCCACCAGCAGTGTCACCCTCACAGATACGCAGTATTTT. The chain joins TRBV15 to TRBJ2-3; D is uncertain. From germline, CDR1 is LNHNV and CDR2 YYDKDF (reference sequence). This CDR3 is built from 14 residues. V lost 3 bases to trimming and J lost 2 bases, with 9 bases between them. Using reference TRBV15 and TRBJ2-3 for the parts outside the CDR3, the full variable domain is DAMVIQNPRYQVTQFGKPVTLSCSQTLNHNVMYWYQQKSSQAPKLLFHYYDKDFNNEADTPDNFQSRRPNTSFCFLDIRSPGLGDTAMYLCATSSVTLTDTQYFGPGTRLTVL.

The rearrangement joins TRBV19 to TRBJ2-7; unclear D gene. Germline CDR1 and CDR2: LNHDA and SQIVND (reference sequence). Trimming shortened V by 3 bases and J by 0 bases, and 12 bases separated the two germline ends. This CDR3 region has 15 residues. CDR3 sequence: CASSISRLSSYEQYF. In nucleotides, the CDR3 is TGTGCCAGTAGTATCTCGCGACTTAGCTCCTACGAGCAGTACTTC. Full variable domain (outside the CDR3, taken from reference TRBV19 and TRBJ2-7): DGGITQSPKYLFRKEGQNVTLSCEQNLNHDAMYWYRQDPGQGLRLIYYSQIVNDFQKGDIAEGYSVSREKKESFPLTVTSAQKNPTAFYLCASSISRLSSYEQYFGPGTRLTVT.

The V call is TRBV27, the J call TRBJ1-2; no clear D gene. The V end lost 2 bases, the J end lost 5 bases, and 15 bases lay between the germline ends. The CDR3 contains 15 residues. Germline CDR1 and CDR2: MNHEY and SMNVEV (reference sequence). Here the CDR3 DNA reads TGTGCCAGCAGTTTACGGTCTGGGCAGACATATGGCTACACCTTC. Translated: CASSLRSGQTYGYTF.

This clone came up once. V and J are TRBV7-6 and TRBJ1-6; D is perhaps TRBD1 (6 bases). V was shortened by 2 bases and J by 6 bases, with 14 bases between the two germline ends. Looked up from germline, CDR1 is SGHVS and CDR2 is FNYEAQ. The CDR3 covers 16 residues. DNA for the CDR3: TGTGCCAGCAGCTTAAGGACACAGGGTCCTAATTCACCCCTCCACTTT. This gives the protein CASSLRTQGPNSPLHF.

This chain joins TRBV7-9 and TRBJ2-7; D may be TRBD1 (5 bases). The germline V gene has CDR1 SEHNR and CDR2 FQNEAQ (reference sequence). The CDR3 is 13 residues long. V was pared by 3 bases and J by 2 bases, with 8 bases between. The CDR3 protein is CASSFLQAYEQYF. The CDR3 coding sequence is TGTGCCAGCAGCTTCTTACAGGCCTACGAGCAGTACTTC.